This T cell receptor (beta chain) stems from a study of post-analysis software for immune sequencing data. Germline assignment: CDR1 SGHRS and CDR2 YFSETQ. The CDR3 is 13 residues long. Trimming stripped 6 bases from V and 5 bases from J, with 12 bases between. Unique molecular identifiers were carried by the TCR beta cDNA libraries. MiXCR was run by TCRdb on the PCR reads, yielding one entry per CDR3 protein. This repertoire shows about 620,000 distinct CDR3 sequences, around 40% found once; its top ten account for more than 1.5%. This clonotype was observed a handful of times. Its specificity is not known. Study-wide results and limits: Elevated frequency relative to controls characterized four or five TRBV segments in patients, TRBV5-6, TRBV5-1 and TRBV20-1 among them.

Sequencing was carried out using blood. This chain connects TRBV5-1 to TRBJ2-1, with D maybe TRBD2 (5 bases). This sequence was found in a girl between 10 and 17 years old with multiple sclerosis. The CDR3 nucleotides are TGCGCCAGCACCAAAGGACTTGACAATGAGCAGTTCTTC. Translating gives CASTKGLDNEQFF.